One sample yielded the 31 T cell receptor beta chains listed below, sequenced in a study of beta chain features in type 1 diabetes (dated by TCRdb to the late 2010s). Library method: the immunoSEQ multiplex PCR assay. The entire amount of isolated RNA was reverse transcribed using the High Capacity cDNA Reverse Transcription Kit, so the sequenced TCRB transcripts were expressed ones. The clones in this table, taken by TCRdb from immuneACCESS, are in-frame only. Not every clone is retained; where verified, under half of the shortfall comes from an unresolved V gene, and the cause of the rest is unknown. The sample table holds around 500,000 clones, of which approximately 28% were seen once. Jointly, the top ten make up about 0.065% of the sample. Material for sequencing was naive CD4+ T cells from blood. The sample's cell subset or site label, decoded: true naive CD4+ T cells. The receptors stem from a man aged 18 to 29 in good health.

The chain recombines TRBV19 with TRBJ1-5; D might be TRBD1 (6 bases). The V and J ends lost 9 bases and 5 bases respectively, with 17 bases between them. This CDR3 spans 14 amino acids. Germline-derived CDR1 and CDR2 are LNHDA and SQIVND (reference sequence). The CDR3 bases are TGTGCCAGCAAGGACAGTCCATTCGATCAGCCCCAGCATTTT. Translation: CASKDSPFDQPQHF.

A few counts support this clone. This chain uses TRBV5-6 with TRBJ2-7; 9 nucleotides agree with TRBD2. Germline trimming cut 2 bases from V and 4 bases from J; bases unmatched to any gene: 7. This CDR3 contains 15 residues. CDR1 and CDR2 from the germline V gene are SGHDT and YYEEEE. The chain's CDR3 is CASSFGLAGSYEQYF. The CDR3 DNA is TGTGCCAGCAGCTTCGGGCTAGCGGGGTCTTACGAGCAGTACTTC.

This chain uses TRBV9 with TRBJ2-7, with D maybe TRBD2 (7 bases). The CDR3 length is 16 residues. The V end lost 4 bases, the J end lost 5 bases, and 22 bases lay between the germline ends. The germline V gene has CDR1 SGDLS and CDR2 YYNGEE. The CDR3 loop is CASSPRGAALFNEQYF. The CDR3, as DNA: TGTGCCAGCAGCCCACGGGGGGCCGCCTTGTTCAACGAGCAGTACTTC.

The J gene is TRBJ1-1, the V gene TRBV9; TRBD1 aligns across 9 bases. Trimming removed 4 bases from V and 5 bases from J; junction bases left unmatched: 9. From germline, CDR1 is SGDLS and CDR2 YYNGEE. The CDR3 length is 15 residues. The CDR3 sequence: CASSSNRGLGTEAFF. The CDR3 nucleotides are TGTGCCAGCAGCTCAAACAGGGGGCTAGGTACTGAAGCTTTCTTT.

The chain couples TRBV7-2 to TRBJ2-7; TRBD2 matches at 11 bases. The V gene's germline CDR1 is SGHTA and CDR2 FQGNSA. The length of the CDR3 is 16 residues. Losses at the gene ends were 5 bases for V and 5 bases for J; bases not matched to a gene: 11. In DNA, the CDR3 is TGTGCCAGCAGCCGACTAGCGGGAAAAGTGGAGCACGAGCAGTACTTC. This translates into CASSRLAGKVEHEQYF.

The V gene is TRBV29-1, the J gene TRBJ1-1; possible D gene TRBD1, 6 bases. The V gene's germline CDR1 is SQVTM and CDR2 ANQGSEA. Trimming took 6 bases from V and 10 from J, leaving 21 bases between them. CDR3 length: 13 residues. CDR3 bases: TGCAGCGTGAGCAGGGGCAGTACCCTTGGAGCTTTCTTT. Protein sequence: CSVSRGSTLGAFF.

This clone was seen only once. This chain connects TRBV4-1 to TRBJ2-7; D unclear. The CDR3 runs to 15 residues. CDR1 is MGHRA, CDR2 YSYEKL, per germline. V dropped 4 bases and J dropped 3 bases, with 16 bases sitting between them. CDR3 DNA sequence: TGCGCCAGCAGCCTGGGCCCCGCTGACTTCTACGAGCAGTACTTC. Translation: CASSLGPADFYEQYF.

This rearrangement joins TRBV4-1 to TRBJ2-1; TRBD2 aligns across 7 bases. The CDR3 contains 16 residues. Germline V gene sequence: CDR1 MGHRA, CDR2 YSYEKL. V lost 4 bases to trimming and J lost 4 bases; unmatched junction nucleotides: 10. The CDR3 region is CASSPLGLAEYNEQFF. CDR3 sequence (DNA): TGCGCCAGCAGCCCCCTTGGGCTAGCGGAATACAATGAGCAGTTCTTC.

The DNA of the CDR3 is TGTGCCAGCAAAGAGCGGGACTTCACAGATACGCAGTATTTT. Translation: CASKERDFTDTQYF. This chain connects TRBV5-6 to TRBJ2-3, with 7 positions matching TRBD2. CDR3 length: 14 residues. J was trimmed by 2 bases and V by 6 bases; bases with no gene match: 6. Germline CDR1 and CDR2: SGHDT and YYEEEE.

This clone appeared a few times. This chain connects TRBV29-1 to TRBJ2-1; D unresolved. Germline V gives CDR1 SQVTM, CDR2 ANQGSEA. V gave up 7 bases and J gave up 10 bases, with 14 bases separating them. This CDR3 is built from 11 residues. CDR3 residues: CSAALQREQFF. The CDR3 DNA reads TGCAGCGCCGCCCTCCAGCGCGAGCAGTTCTTC.

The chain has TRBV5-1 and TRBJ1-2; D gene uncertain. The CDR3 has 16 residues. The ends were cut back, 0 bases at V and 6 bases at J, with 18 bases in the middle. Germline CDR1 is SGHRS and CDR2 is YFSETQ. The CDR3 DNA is TGCGCCAGCAGCTTGGCTACTAGGACGGAGGATAATGGCTACACCTTC. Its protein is CASSLATRTEDNGYTF.

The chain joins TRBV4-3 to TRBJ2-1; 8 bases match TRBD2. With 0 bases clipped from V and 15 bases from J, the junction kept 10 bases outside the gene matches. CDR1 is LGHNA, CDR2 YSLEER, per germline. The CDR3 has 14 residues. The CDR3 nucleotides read TGCGCCAGCAGCCAAGATGCGGTGGCGGGAGGACTGTTCTTC. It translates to CASSQDAVAGGLFF.

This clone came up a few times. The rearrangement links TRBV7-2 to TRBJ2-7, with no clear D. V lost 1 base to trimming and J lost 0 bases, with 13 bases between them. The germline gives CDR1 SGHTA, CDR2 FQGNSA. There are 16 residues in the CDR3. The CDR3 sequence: CASSLDGQLSSYEQYF. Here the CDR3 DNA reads TGTGCCAGCAGCTTAGACGGTCAACTAAGCTCCTACGAGCAGTACTTC.

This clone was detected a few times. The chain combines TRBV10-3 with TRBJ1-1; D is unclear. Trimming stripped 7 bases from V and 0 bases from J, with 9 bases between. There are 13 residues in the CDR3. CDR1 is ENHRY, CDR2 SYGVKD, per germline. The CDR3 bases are TGTGCCATCAAGTCAGACATGAACACTGAAGCTTTCTTT. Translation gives CAIKSDMNTEAFF.

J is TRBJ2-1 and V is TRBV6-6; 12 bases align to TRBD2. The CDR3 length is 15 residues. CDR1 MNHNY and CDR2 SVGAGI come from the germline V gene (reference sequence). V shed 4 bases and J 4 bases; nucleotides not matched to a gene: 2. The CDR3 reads CASSWTSGIYNEQFF. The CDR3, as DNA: TGTGCCAGCAGTTGGACTAGCGGGATATACAATGAGCAGTTCTTC.

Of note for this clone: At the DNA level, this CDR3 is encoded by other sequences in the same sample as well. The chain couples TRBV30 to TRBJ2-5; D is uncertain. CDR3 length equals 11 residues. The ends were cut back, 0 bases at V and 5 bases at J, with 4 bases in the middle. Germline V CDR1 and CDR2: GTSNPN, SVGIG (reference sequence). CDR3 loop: CAWSVGETQYF. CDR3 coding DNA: TGTGCCTGGAGTGTTGGTGAGACCCAGTACTTC. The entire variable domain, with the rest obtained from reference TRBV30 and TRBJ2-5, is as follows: SQTIHQWPATLVQPVGSPLSLECTVEGTSNPNLYWYRQAAGRGLQLLFYSVGIGQISSEVPQNLSASRPQDRQFILSSKKLLLSDSGFYLCAWSVGETQYFGPGTRLLVL.

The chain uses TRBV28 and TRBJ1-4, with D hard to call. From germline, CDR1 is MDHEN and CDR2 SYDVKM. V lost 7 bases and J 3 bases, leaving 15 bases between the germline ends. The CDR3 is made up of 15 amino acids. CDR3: CASTTPARANEKLFF. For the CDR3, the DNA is TGTGCCAGCACTACCCCTGCTAGGGCTAATGAAAAACTGTTTTTT.

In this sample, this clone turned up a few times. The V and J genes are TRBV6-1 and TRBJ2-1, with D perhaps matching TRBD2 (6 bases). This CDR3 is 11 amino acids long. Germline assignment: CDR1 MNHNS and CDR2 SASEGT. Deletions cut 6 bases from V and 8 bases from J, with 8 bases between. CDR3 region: CASRGGDEQFF. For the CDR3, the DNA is TGTGCCAGCAGAGGCGGGGATGAGCAGTTCTTC.

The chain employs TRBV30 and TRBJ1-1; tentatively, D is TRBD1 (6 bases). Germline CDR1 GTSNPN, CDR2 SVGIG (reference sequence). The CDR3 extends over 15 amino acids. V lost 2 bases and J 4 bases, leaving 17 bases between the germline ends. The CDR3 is CAWSKSDSLFTEAFF. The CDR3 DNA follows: TGTGCCTGGAGTAAATCGGACAGTCTATTCACTGAAGCTTTCTTT.

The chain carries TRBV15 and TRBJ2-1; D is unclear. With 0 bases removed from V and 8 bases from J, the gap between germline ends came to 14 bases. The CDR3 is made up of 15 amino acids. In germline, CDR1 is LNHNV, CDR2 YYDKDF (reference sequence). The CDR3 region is CATSRDGGGWDEQFF. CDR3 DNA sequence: TGTGCCACCAGCAGAGATGGTGGTGGTTGGGATGAGCAGTTCTTC.

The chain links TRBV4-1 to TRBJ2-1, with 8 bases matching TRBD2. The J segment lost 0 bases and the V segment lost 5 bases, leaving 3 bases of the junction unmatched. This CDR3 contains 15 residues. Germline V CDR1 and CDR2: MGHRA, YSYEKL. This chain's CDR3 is CASSLAGFSYNEQFF. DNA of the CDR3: TGCGCCAGCAGCTTAGCGGGGTTCTCCTACAATGAGCAGTTCTTC.

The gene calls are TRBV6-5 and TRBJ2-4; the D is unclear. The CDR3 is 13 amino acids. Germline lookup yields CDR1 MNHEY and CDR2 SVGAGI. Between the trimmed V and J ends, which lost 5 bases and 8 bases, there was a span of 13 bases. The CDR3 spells CASSNSPEDIQYF. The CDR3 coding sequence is TGTGCCAGCAGTAATAGTCCTGAAGACATTCAGTACTTC.

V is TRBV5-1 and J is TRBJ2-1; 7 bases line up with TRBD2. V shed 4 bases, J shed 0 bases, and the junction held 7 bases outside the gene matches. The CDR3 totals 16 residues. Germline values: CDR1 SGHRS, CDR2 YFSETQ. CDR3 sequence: CASSLSGTVSYNEQFF. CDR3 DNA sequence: TGCGCCAGCAGCCTGAGCGGGACGGTCTCCTACAATGAGCAGTTCTTC.

The CDR3 DNA reads as TGCAGCGGTGGGGACGGCTCCTACGAGCAGTACTTC. Translated, it gives CSGGDGSYEQYF. This chain connects TRBV29-1 to TRBJ2-7; D tentatively reads TRBD1 or TRBD2 (5 bases each). Germline V gene lookup returns CDR1 SQVTM and CDR2 ANQGSEA. Deletions cut 7 bases from V and 0 bases from J, with 10 bases between. CDR3 size: 12 residues.

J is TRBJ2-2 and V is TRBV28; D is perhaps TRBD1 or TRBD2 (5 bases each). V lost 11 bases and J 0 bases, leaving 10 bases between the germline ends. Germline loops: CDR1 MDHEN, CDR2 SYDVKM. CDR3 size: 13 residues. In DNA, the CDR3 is TGTGCCGGGGGACGGCCGAACACCGGGGAGCTGTTTTTT. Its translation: CAGGRPNTGELFF.

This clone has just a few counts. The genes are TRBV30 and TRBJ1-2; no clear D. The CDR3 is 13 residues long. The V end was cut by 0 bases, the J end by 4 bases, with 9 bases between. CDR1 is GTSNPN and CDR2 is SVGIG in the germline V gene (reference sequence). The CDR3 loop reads CAWSVGGIYGYTF. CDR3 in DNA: TGTGCCTGGAGTGTGGGTGGAATCTATGGCTACACCTTC.

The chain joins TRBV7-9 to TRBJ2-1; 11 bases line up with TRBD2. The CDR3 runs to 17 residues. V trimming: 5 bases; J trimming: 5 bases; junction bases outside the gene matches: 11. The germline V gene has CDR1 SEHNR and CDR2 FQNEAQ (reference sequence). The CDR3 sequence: CASSTKTSGNLDNEQFF. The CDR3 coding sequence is TGTGCCAGCAGCACTAAGACTAGCGGGAACTTGGACAATGAGCAGTTCTTC.

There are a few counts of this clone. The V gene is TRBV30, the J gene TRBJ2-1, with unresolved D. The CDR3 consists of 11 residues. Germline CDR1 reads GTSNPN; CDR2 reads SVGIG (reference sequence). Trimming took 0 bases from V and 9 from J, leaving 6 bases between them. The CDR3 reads CAWSVLVEQFF. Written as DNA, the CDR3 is TGTGCCTGGAGTGTACTGGTTGAGCAGTTCTTC.

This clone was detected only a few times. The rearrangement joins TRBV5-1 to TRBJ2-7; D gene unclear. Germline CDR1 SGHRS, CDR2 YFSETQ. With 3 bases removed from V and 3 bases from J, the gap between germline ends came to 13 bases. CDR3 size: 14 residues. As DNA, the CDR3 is TGCGCCAGCAGCTCAGGTGTGGAGCGCTACGAGCAGTACTTC. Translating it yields CASSSGVERYEQYF.

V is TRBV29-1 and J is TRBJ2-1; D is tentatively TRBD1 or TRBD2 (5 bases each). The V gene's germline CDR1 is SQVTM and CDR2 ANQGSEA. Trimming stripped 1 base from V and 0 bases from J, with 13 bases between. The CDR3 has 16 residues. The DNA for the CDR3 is TGCAGCGTTGAAGGGGGACCGCGGAGCTCCTACAATGAGCAGTTCTTC. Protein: CSVEGGPRSSYNEQFF.

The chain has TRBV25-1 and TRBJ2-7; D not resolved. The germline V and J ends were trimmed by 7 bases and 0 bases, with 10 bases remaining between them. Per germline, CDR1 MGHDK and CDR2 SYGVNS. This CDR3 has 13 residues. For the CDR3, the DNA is TGTGCCAGCACCATGGCCGGCTCCTACGAGCAGTACTTC. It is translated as CASTMAGSYEQYF.